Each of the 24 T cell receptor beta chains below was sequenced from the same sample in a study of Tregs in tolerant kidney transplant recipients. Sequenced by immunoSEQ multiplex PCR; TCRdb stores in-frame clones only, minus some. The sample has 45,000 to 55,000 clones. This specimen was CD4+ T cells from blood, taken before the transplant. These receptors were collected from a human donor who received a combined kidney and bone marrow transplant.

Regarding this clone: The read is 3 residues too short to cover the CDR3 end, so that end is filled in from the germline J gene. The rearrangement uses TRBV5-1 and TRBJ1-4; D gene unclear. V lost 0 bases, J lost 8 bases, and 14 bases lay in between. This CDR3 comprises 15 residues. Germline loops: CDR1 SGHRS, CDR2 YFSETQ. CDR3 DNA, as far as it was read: TGCGCCAGCAGCTTGGGGCTCAAAGGCGGCGAAAAA. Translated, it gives CASSLGLKGGEK. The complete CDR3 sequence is CASSLGLKGGEKLFF.

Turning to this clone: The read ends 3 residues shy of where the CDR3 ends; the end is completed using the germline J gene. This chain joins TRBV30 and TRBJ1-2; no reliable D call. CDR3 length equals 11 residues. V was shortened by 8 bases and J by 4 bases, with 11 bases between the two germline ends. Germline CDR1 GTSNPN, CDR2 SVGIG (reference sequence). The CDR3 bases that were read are TGTGCCATTGCGCTGAGCTATGGC. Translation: CAIALSYG. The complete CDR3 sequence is CAIALSYGYTF.

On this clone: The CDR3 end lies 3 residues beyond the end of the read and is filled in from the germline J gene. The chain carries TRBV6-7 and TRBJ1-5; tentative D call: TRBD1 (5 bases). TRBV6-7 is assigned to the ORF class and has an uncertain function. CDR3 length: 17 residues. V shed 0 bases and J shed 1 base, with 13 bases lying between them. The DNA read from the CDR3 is TGTGCCAGCAGTTACTCGGGGCCAAAATGGAGCAATCAGCCC. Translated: CASSYSGPKWSNQP. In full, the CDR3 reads CASSYSGPKWSNQPQHF.

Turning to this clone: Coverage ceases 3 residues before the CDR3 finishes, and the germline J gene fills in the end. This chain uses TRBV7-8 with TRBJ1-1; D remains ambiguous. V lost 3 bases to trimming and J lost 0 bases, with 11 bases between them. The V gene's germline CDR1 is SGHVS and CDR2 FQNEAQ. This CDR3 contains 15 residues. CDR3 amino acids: CASSFGSPMNTEAFF. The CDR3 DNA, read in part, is TGTGCCAGCAGCTTCGGGTCCCCAATGAACACTGAA.

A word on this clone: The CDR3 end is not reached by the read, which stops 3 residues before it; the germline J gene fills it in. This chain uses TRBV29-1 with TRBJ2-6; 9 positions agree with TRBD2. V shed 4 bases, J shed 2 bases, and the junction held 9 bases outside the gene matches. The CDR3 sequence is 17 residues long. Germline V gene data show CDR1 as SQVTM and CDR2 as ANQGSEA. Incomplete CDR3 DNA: TGCAGCGTTGGTGGTAGCGGGAGTCATCCTGGGGCCAACGTC. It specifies CSVGGSGSHPGANV. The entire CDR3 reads CSVGGSGSHPGANVLTF. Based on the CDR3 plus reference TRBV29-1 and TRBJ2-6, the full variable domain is SAVISQKPSRDICQRGTSLTIQCQVDSQVTMMFWYRQQPGQSLTLIATANQGSEATYESGFVIDKFPISRPNLTFSTLTVSNMSPEDSSIYLCSVGGSGSHPGANVLTFGAGSRLTVL.

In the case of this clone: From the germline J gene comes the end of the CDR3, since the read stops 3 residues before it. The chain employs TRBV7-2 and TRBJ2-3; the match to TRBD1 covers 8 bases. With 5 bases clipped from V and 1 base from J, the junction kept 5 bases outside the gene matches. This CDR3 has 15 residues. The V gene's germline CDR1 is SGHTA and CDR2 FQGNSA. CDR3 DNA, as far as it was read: TGTGCCAGCAGCCGGGGACAGGTTGGCACAGATACG. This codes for CASSRGQVGTDT. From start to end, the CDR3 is CASSRGQVGTDTQYF.

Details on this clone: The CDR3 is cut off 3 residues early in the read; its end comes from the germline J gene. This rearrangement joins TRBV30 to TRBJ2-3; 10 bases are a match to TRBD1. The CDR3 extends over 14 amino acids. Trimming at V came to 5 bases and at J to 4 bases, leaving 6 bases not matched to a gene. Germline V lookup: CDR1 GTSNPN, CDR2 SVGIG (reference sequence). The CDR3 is CAWATGGGSDTQYF. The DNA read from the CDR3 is TGTGCCTGGGCGACAGGGGGCGGATCAGATACG.

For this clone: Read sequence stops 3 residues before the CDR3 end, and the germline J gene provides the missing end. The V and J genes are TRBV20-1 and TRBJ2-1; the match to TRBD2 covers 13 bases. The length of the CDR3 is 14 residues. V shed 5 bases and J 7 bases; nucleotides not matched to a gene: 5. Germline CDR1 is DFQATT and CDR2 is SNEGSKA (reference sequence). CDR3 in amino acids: CSAGRTSGGNEQFF. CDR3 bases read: TGCAGTGCTGGACGGACTAGCGGGGGTAATGAG.

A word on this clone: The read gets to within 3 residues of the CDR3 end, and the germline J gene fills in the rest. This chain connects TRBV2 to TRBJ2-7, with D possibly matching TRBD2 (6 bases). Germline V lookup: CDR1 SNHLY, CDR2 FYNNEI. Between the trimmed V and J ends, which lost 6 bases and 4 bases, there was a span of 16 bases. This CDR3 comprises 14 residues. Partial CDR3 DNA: TGTGCCAGCAGAGTTTATACTAGCAATTACGAG. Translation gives CASRVYTSNYE. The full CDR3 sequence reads CASRVYTSNYEQYF.

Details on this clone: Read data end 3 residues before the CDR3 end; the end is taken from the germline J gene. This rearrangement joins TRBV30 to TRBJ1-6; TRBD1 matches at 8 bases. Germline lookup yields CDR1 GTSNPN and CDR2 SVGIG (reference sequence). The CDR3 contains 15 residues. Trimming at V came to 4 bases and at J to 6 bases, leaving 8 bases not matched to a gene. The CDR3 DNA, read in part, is TGTGCCTGGACAAAAAAAACAGGGGGTAATTCACCC. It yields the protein CAWTKKTGGNSP. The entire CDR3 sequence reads CAWTKKTGGNSPLHF.

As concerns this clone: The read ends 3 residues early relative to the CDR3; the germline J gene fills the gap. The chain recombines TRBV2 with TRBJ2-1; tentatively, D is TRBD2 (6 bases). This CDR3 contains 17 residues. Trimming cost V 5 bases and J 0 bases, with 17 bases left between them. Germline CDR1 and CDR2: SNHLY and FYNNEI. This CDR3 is CASSRESGDSSYNEQFF. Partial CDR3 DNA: TGTGCCAGCAGTAGAGAATCGGGGGATTCCTCCTACAATGAG.

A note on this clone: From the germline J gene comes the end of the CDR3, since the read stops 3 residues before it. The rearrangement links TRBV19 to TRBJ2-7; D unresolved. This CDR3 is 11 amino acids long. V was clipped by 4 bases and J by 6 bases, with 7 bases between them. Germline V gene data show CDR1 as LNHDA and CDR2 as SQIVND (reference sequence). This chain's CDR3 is CASSNQREQYF. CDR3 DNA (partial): TGTGCCAGTAGTAACCAGCGCGAG.

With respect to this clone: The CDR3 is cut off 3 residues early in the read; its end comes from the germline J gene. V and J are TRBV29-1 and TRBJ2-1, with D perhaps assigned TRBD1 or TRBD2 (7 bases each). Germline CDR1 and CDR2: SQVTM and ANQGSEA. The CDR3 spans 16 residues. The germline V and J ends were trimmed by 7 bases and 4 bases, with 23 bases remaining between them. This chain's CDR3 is CSAATGLGRGYNEQFF. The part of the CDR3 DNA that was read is TGCAGCGCAGCGACAGGGCTTGGGAGGGGATACAATGAG.

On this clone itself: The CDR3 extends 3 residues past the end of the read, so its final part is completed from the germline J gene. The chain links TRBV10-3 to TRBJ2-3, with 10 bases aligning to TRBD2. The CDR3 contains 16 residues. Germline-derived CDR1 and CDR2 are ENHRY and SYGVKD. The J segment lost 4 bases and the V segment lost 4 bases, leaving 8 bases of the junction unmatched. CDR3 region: CAISASGRAKADTQYF. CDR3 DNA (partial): TGTGCCATCAGTGCGAGCGGGAGGGCAAAAGCAGATACG.

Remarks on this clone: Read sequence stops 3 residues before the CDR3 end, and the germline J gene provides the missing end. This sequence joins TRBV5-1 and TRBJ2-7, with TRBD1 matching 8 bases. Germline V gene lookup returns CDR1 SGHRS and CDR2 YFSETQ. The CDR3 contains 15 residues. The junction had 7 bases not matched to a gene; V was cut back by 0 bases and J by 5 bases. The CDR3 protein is CASSLEGRGLHEQYF. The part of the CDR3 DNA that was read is TGCGCCAGCAGCTTGGAGGGCAGGGGGCTCCACGAG.

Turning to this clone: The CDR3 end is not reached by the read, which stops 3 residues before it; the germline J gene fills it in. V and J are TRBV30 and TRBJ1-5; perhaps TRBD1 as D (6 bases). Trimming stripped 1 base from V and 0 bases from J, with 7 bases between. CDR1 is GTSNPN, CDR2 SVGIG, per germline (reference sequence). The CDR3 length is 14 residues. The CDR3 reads CAWSAGVSNQPQHF. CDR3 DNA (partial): TGTGCCTGGAGTGCAGGGGTTAGCAATCAGCCC.

The CDR3 DNA, read in part, is TGTGCCAGTACTAGGACAGGACCCTACGAG. Amino acids: CASTRTGPYE. From start to end, the CDR3 is CASTRTGPYEQYF. The chain couples TRBV11-1 to TRBJ2-7; the match to TRBD1 covers 7 bases. The missing CDR3 end, 3 residues past where the read stops, is filled in from the germline J gene. Germline CDR1 and CDR2: SGHAT and FQDESV (reference sequence). V gave up 9 bases and J gave up 2 bases; unmatched junction bases: 7. The CDR3 is 13 amino acids.

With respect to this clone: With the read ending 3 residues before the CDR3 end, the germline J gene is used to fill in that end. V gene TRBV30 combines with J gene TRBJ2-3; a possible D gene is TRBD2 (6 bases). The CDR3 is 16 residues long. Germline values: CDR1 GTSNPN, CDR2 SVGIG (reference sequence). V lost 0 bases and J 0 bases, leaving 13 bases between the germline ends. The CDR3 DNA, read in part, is TGTGCCTGGAGTGTAAATCGCGGGGCTAGCACAGATACG. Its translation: CAWSVNRGASTDT. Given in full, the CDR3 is CAWSVNRGASTDTQYF.

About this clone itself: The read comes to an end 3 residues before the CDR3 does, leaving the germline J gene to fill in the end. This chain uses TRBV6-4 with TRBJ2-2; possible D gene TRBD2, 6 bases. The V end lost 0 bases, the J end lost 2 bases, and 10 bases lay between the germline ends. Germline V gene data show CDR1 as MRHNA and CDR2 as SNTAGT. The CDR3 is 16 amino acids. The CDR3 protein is CASSDSRRGNTGELFF. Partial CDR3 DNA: TGTGCCAGCAGTGACTCGAGGAGGGGAAACACCGGGGAG.

The sequenced CDR3 bases are TGTGCCAGCAGTCACCTCTGGGGGGGAGGCATCTACAATGAG. Protein product: CASSHLWGGGIYNE. The whole CDR3 sequence reads CASSHLWGGGIYNEQFF. This chain connects TRBV2 to TRBJ2-1; 7 bases match TRBD2. The read finishes 3 residues shy of the CDR3 end, and the germline J gene is used to complete it. After removal of 5 bases from V and 3 bases from J, the junction contained 13 bases not matched to a gene. The length of the CDR3 is 17 residues. Germline values: CDR1 SNHLY, CDR2 FYNNEI.

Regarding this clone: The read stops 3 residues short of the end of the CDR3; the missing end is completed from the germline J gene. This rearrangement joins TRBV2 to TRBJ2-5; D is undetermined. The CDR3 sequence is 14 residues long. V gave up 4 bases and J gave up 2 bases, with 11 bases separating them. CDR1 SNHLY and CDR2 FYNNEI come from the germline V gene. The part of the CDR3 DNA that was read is TGTGCCAGCAGTGGTTGGCAGAAGCAAGAGACC. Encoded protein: CASSGWQKQET. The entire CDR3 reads CASSGWQKQETQYF.

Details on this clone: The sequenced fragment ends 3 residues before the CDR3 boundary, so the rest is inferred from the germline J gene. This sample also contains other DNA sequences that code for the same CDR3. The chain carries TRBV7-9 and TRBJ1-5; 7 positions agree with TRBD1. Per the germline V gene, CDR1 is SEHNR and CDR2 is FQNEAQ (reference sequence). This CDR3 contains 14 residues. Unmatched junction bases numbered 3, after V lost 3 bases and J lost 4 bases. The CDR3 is CASSLTGSNQPQHF. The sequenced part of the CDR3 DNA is TGTGCCAGCAGCTTGACAGGGTCGAATCAGCCC.

The CDR3 here is CASRTSGRQDNEQFF. The CDR3 bases that were read are TGTGCCAGCAGAACTAGCGGGAGGCAGGACAATGAG. The rearrangement joins TRBV6-2 or TRBV6-3 to TRBJ2-1; TRBD2 matches 12 bases. The DNA ends 3 residues before the CDR3 does, and the rest of the CDR3 is filled in from the germline J gene. Germline V lookup: CDR1 MNHEY, CDR2 SVGEGT. The V gene end was trimmed by 6 bases and the J gene end by 5 bases; junction bases not matched to a gene: 5. The CDR3 is 15 amino acids.

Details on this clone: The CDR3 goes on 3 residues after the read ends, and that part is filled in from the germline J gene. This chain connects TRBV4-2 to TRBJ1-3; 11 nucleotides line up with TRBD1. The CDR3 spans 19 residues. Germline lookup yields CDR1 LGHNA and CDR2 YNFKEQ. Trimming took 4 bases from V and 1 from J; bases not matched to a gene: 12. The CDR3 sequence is CASSLGDRGIPVSGNTIYF. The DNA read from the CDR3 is TGTGCCAGCAGCCTAGGGGACAGGGGGATTCCCGTTTCTGGAAACACC.